This TCR beta chain was obtained from a study of T cell clonotyping in hematopoietic cell transplantation. Libraries were prepared by immunoSEQ multiplex PCR; TCRdb keeps only in-frame clonotypes and omits some of them. Of about 5,400 clones listed, more than 75% were seen once; the top ten hold roughly 4%. V was cut by 4 bases and J by 0 bases, with 8 bases left in between. The CDR3 is 14 residues long. Germline V gene data show CDR1 as LNHDA and CDR2 as SQIVND (reference sequence). This clone was observed once. Stated time point: recipient sample about 28 days before transplant, after cytoreduction.

The sample in question was peripheral blood mononuclear cells, obtained before stem cell transplant. The receptor was isolated from a man in his fifties or sixties with acute myeloid leukemia. Some clones in this sample may be carry-over from other donors' samples. The V gene is TRBV19, the J gene TRBJ2-3; the D gene is possibly TRBD2 (6 bases). The CDR3 sequence: CASSTSVSTDTQYF. CDR3 nucleotide sequence: TGTGCCAGTAGTACTAGCGTAAGCACAGATACGCAGTATTTT.